The clone carrying this TCR beta chain was counted only a few times. Antigen specificity is unknown. The data were taken from a study of early T cells in non-severe SARS-CoV-2 infection. Looking at the study overall: Sequencing targeted bulk RNA from unsorted whole blood, leaving chains unpaired. General study findings and limits: Matching results from VDJdb favored anti-spike CD8 responses, leaving private and CD4 specificities undetected.

Unique molecular identifiers were attached to individual cDNA molecules. TCRdb independently ran MiXCR on the 5' RACE reads; one entry per CDR3 protein. The table lists roughly 80,000 distinct CDR3 sequences, around 15% of them singletons. Germline loops: CDR1 MNHNS, CDR2 SASEGT. The length of the CDR3 is 14 residues. The ends lost 8 bases at V and 1 base at J; junction bases unmatched: 6. Sequencing was done on a sample of whole blood. The clonotype comes from an adult who was a healthcare worker with PCR-confirmed SARS-CoV-2 infection or an uninfected control (not recorded which). The chain carries TRBV6-1 and TRBJ1-1; 8 bases line up with TRBD1. CDR3 nucleotides: TGTGCCAGCCAGGGGGCCGTAGCGAACACTGAAGCTTTCTTT. Protein: CASQGAVANTEAFF.